These T cell receptor beta chains were read from a single sample in a study of blood T cell repertoires in COVID-19. Repertoires were generated with immunoSEQ multiplex PCR, while TCRdb's copy carries only in-frame clones and drops some. The sample has 400,000 to 550,000 clones, roughly 85% seen once; the top ten hold nearly 2%. Sequences were obtained from PBMCs or T cells enriched from blood (not recorded which). All receptors derive from a woman between 18 and 30 years old with acute COVID-19. CDR3s include the opening cysteine and the closing phenylalanine or tryptophan. D genes are given only for firm matches. Expanded clones get a size class; other rows say once, few or many, or leave the size out.

TRBJ2-1,TRBD2,TRBV9,NA,TGTGCCAGCATCACCGGGGGGGTAATACTCTTC,CASITGGVILF
TRBJ1-5,NA,TRBV5-4,NA,TGTGCCAGCAGCTTACAGGGATACAATCAGCCCCAGCATTTT,CASSLQGYNQPQHF
TRBJ1-6,NA,TRBV5-1,NA,TGCGCCAGCAGCTTGGGACAGTTTGAGTCACCCCTCCACTTT,CASSLGQFESPLHF
TRBJ1-5,NA,TRBV30,NA,TGTGCCTGGAGTCGAACCCCGGGGCAGCCCCAGCATTTT,CAWSRTPGQPQHF
TRBJ1-4,NA,TRBV7-2,NA,TGTGCCAGCAGCTTAGGGGTGCAGGGGGAAAAACTGTTTTTT,CASSLGVQGEKLFF
TRBJ2-7,TRBD2,TRBV4-3,NA,TGCGCCAGCAGCCAAGGGACTAGCGGGATTGAGCAGTACTTC,CASSQGTSGIEQYF
TRBJ2-7,TRBD1,TRBV24-1,NA,TGTGCCACCGGGACAGATAAAACCTACGAGCAGTACTTC,CATGTDKTYEQYF
TRBJ2-7,TRBD1,TRBV19,once,TGTGCCAACGGGACAGTCCTGGATGAGCAGTACTTC,CANGTVLDEQYF
TRBJ2-5,NA,TRBV10-1,NA,TGCGCCAGCAGTGAAGGGAGAAGACGGGAGACCCAGTACTTC,CASSEGRRRETQYF
TRBJ2-1,TRBD2,TRBV7-8,NA,TGTGCCAGCAACCAGTACCCTACTAGCGGGAGTAACTCGCGGTTCTTC,CASNQYPTSGSNSRFF
TRBJ2-7,NA,TRBV27,NA,TGTGCCAGCAGTTTCTCAACGGGGAACGAGCAGTACTTC,CASSFSTGNEQYF
TRBJ1-2,TRBD1,TRBV13,NA,TGTGCCAGCAGCTTCGAACAGGGGGCGACTGGCTACACCTTC,CASSFEQGATGYTF
TRBJ1-5,NA,TRBV5-6,NA,TGTGCCAGCACCTCTGGCCGGGGAGCGAATCAGCCCCAGCATTTT,CASTSGRGANQPQHF
TRBJ2-7,NA,TRBV20-1,once,TGCAGTGCCAGGCGACAGCTCGAGCAGTACTTC,CSARRQLEQYF
TRBJ1-2,TRBD1,TRBV5-5,NA,TGTGCCAGCAGCAGGGGACAGCCCAACTATGGCTACACCTTC,CASSRGQPNYGYTF
TRBJ2-2,NA,TRBV7-8,NA,TGTGCCAGCAGTTCGGGGGAGTTCGGGGAGCTGTTTTTT,CASSSGEFGELFF
TRBJ2-7,TRBD2,TRBV3-1/TRBV3-2,NA,TGTGCCAGCAGCCTCGAGCGGGACTCCTACGAGCAGTACTTC,CASSLERDSYEQYF
TRBJ2-3,TRBD2,TRBV19,NA,TGTGCCAGTACCCTAGCGGGGGCCCTCACAGATACGCAGTATTTT,CASTLAGALTDTQYF
TRBJ2-7,TRBD1,TRBV11-2,NA,TGTGCCAGCAGCCCAGGACAGGGGTTCTACGAGCAGTACTTC,CASSPGQGFYEQYF
TRBJ2-1,NA,TRBV12-3/TRBV12-4,NA,TGTGCCAGCACCGACAGATTCTACAATGAGCAGTTCTTC,CASTDRFYNEQFF
TRBJ1-1,TRBD1,TRBV11-2,NA,TGTGCCAGCAGCCAAAACAGGGGCCCTGAAGCTTTCTTT,CASSQNRGPEAFF
TRBJ1-5,NA,TRBV28,NA,TGTGCCAGCAGTAGAGGCCCTTATAGCAATCAGCCCCAGCATTTT,CASSRGPYSNQPQHF
TRBJ1-3,NA,TRBV2,few,TGTGCCAGCAGTGAAAGGACTGTGAGTTCTGGAAACACCATATATTTT,CASSERTVSSGNTIYF
TRBJ2-1,TRBD2,TRBV18,NA,TGTGCCAGCTCACCCGACCCGACTAGCGGGCCTTCCTACAATGAGCAGTTCTTC,CASSPDPTSGPSYNEQFF
TRBJ2-1,NA,TRBV11-2,NA,TGTGCCAGCAGCCGGATCAGGGGTTGGAATGAGCAGTTCTTC,CASSRIRGWNEQFF
TRBJ1-4,TRBD1,TRBV28,NA,TGTGCCAGCAGTTTTACTTTGGGACAGGTGGATGAAAAACTGTTTTTT,CASSFTLGQVDEKLFF
TRBJ2-5,TRBD1,TRBV27,NA,TGTGCCAGCAGTCCGACAGGGGATAGGTTTGAGACCCAGTACTTC,CASSPTGDRFETQYF
TRBJ1-5,NA,TRBV7-8,NA,TGTGCCAGCAGCTTATTGATAGGCAATCAGCCCCAGCATTTT,CASSLLIGNQPQHF
TRBJ2-1,TRBD2,TRBV19,NA,TGTGCCAGTAGTAGAACTAGCGACAATGAGCAGTTCTTC,CASSRTSDNEQFF
TRBJ1-5,NA,TRBV7-8,once,TGTGCCAGCAGCCCGGCCGGGACAAGCAATCAGCCCCAGCATTTT,CASSPAGTSNQPQHF
TRBJ2-3,NA,TRBV27,once,TGTGCCAGCAGTCATGAGCGCACAGATACGCAGTATTTT,CASSHERTDTQYF
TRBJ2-7,TRBD2,TRBV7-8,NA,TGTGCCAGCAGCTTAGGTAGCGGGAATACCTACGAGCAGTACTTC,CASSLGSGNTYEQYF
TRBJ2-5,NA,TRBV6-6,NA,TGTGCCAGCAGGCTCAGGGGACATGAGGAGACCCAGTACTTC,CASRLRGHEETQYF
TRBJ1-1,NA,TRBV12-3/TRBV12-4,NA,TGTGCCAGCAGTTTCCTCGGGGCTTTCTTT,CASSFLGAFF
TRBJ1-4,NA,TRBV9,once,TGTGCCAGCAGCGTAGCGCCCGGGACACCTAATGAAAAACTGTTTTTT,CASSVAPGTPNEKLFF
TRBJ1-6,NA,TRBV27,NA,TGTGCCAGCAGTTTCCTGGAGAGCGCACCCCTCCACTTT,CASSFLESAPLHF
TRBJ1-5,TRBD1,TRBV27,NA,TGTGCCAGCAGCCAACTCGGGACAGGGACGGGCAATCAGCCCCAGCATTTT,CASSQLGTGTGNQPQHF
TRBJ1-4,TRBD1,TRBV5-4,NA,TGTGCCAGCAGCTCTCAGGGGGGCGGTGAAAAACTGTTTTTT,CASSSQGGGEKLFF
TRBJ2-3,NA,TRBV6-5,NA,TGTGCCAGCAGTTACGGCGGGGCTTACACAGATACGCAGTATTTT,CASSYGGAYTDTQYF
TRBJ2-7,NA,TRBV10-3,NA,TGTGCCATCTCTTGGATAGCGTCCGTCAACGAGCAGTACTTC,CAISWIASVNEQYF
TRBJ1-1,TRBD1,TRBV9,NA,TGTGCCAGCAGCGTAGGACAGGGTCTCAGAGATTCGGGCGCTTTCTTT,CASSVGQGLRDSGAFF
TRBJ1-2,NA,TRBV2,NA,TGTGCCAGCAGTGTTGGACTCTATGGCTACACCTTC,CASSVGLYGYTF
TRBJ2-1,TRBD2,TRBV3-1/TRBV3-2,NA,TGTGCCAGCAGCCAGCGGGGGTACAATGAGCAGTTCTTC,CASSQRGYNEQFF
TRBJ1-5,NA,TRBV7-6,once,TGTGCCAGCAGCTTACAGGAAAATCAGCCCCAGCATTTT,CASSLQENQPQHF
TRBJ2-7,NA,TRBV9,NA,TGTGCCAGCAGCGTAGGAGCGGAGTCGAGTGAGCAGTACTTC,CASSVGAESSEQYF
TRBJ2-7,NA,TRBV6-5,NA,TGTGCCAGCAGCCATAACCCTACTTACGACAGAGAGTACTTC,CASSHNPTYDREYF
TRBJ1-4,TRBD1,TRBV30,once,TGTGCCTGGAGTAGCCGTCGGGACAGGGGGGAAAAACTGTTTTTT,CAWSSRRDRGEKLFF
TRBJ2-1,NA,TRBV15,once,TGTGCCACCAGCAGAGATGACAGTTCCTACAATGAGCAGTTCTTC,CATSRDDSSYNEQFF
TRBJ2-5,TRBD2,TRBV19,once,TGTGCCAGTAGTAAACTAGCGGGAGCCGCGACCCAGTACTTC,CASSKLAGAATQYF
TRBJ1-2,NA,TRBV6-6,NA,TGTGCCAGCAGTTACCCTCAGGGGCCAGATGGCTACACCTTC,CASSYPQGPDGYTF
TRBJ1-6,TRBD1,TRBV7-9,few,TGTGCCAGCAGCTTCGGACAGGTCCATAATTCACCCCTCCACTTT,CASSFGQVHNSPLHF
TRBJ2-2,NA,TRBV15,NA,TGTGCCACCACGGAAGTGACAGGGAACACCGGGGAGCTGTTTTTT,CATTEVTGNTGELFF
TRBJ1-5,NA,TRBV19,NA,TGTGCCAGTAGTATAGGAGGTGGATCGGGGAATCAGCCCCAGCATTTT,CASSIGGGSGNQPQHF
TRBJ1-2,NA,TRBV29-1,NA,TGCAGCGTTGACCCAAAGACAGCAAACTATGGCTACACCTTC,CSVDPKTANYGYTF
TRBJ2-7,TRBD1,TRBV2,once,TGTGCCAGCAGTTACCGGGACAGGGACGACGCTGGGGAGCAGTACTTC,CASSYRDRDDAGEQYF